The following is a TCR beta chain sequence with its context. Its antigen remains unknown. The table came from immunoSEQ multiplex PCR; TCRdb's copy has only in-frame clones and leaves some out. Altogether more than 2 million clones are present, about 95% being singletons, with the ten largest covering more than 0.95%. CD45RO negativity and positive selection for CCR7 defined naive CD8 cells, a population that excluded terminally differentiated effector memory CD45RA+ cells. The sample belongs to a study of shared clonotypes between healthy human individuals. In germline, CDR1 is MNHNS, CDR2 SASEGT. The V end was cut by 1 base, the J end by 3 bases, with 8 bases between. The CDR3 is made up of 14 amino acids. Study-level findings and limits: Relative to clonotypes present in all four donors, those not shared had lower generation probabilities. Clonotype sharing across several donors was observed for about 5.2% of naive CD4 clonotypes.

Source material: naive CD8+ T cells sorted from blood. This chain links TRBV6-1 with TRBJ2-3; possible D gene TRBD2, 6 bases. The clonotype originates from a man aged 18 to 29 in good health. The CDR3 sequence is CASSEGLVTDTQYF. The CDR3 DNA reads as TGTGCCAGCAGTGAAGGACTAGTTACAGATACGCAGTATTTT.